This passage covers 11 T cell receptor beta chains from one sample sequenced in a study of blood T cell repertoires in COVID-19. Here immunoSEQ multiplex PCR was the method, and the copy in TCRdb shows in-frame clones only, minus some. The sample records more than 300,000 clones, around 90% being singletons. Sequences were obtained from PBMCs or T cells enriched from blood (not recorded which). The source of these receptors is a woman younger than 45 who had recovered from COVID-19.

This clone was seen once. This rearrangement joins TRBV11-3 to TRBJ2-1; 7 bases fit TRBD2. Trimming at V came to 5 bases and at J to 9 bases, leaving 1 base not matched to a gene. Germline V gives CDR1 SGHNT, CDR2 YENEEA. The CDR3 loop spans 11 amino acids. CDR3 sequence (DNA): TGTGCCAGCAGCCCGGGGGGTGAGCAGTTCTTC. Translated, it gives CASSPGGEQFF.

The chain recombines TRBV7-8 with TRBJ1-5, with a possible D match to TRBD1 (5 bases). The ends were cut back, 2 bases at V and 5 bases at J, with 13 bases in the middle. This CDR3 spans 15 amino acids. Looked up from germline, CDR1 is SGHVS and CDR2 is FQNEAQ. CDR3 in amino acids: CASSLQGWGDQPQHF. Here the CDR3 DNA reads TGTGCCAGCAGCTTACAGGGTTGGGGCGATCAGCCCCAGCATTTT.

This rearrangement joins TRBV30 to TRBJ2-3, with 8 bases aligning to TRBD2. The CDR3 is 14 residues long. V lost 3 bases to trimming and J lost 5 bases; unmatched junction nucleotides: 7. The germline V gene has CDR1 GTSNPN and CDR2 SVGIG (reference sequence). CDR3 nucleotide sequence: TGTGCCTGGAGAACCCGGGGGGGCCGAGATACGCAGTATTTT. Protein: CAWRTRGGRDTQYF.

J is TRBJ1-5 and V is TRBV25-1, with D possibly matching TRBD1 (5 bases). Germline V CDR1 and CDR2: MGHDK, SYGVNS. This CDR3 has 16 residues. V lost 0 bases to trimming and J lost 2 bases, with 11 bases between them. CDR3 nucleotides: TGTGCCAGCAGTGAATATGGGGGGGACGGCAATCAGCCCCAGCATTTT. Translation gives CASSEYGGDGNQPQHF.

The rearrangement links TRBV7-9 to TRBJ2-1; TRBD2 matches 8 bases. The CDR3 has 16 residues. V lost 7 bases to trimming and J lost 0 bases; unmatched junction nucleotides: 8. Germline V gene data show CDR1 as SEHNR and CDR2 as FQNEAQ (reference sequence). The CDR3: CASTGGGPSSYNEQFF. The CDR3 DNA is TGTGCCAGCACCGGGGGGGGCCCGAGCTCCTACAATGAGCAGTTCTTC.

The gene calls are TRBV19 and TRBJ2-7; 7 nucleotides match TRBD1. After removal of 11 bases from V and 5 bases from J, the junction contained 6 bases not matched to a gene. The CDR3 spans 11 residues. Per the germline V gene, CDR1 is LNHDA and CDR2 is SQIVND (reference sequence). The CDR3 DNA reads as TGTGCCTCAGGGGGAGTTCACGAGCAGTACTTC. This gives the protein CASGGVHEQYF.

The V gene is TRBV7-9, the J gene TRBJ1-3, with D uncertain. The CDR3 totals 13 residues. V shed 5 bases and J shed 14 bases, with 19 bases lying between them. Germline V gene sequence: CDR1 SEHNR, CDR2 FQNEAQ (reference sequence). As DNA, the CDR3 is TGTGCCAGCAGCAAGGCGCCGGTTACGCGGCTATATTTT. Translated: CASSKAPVTRLYF.

The CDR3 DNA reads as TGTGCCAGCAGCTCGCTAGAGGGAGACGGACCCCTTGGCGGCTACACCTTC. It is translated as CASSSLEGDGPLGGYTF. The rearrangement joins TRBV7-8 to TRBJ1-2; no definite D call. The V and J ends lost 4 bases and 8 bases respectively, with 26 bases between them. The CDR3 totals 17 residues. The V gene's germline CDR1 is SGHVS and CDR2 FQNEAQ. The full variable domain, with the rest looked up from reference TRBV7-8 and TRBJ1-2, is GAGVSQSPRYKVAKRGQDVALRCDPISGHVSLFWYQQALGQGPEFLTYFQNEAQLDKSGLPSDRFFAERPEGSVSTLKIQRTQQEDSAVYLCASSSLEGDGPLGGYTFGSGTRLTVV.

The V and J genes are TRBV10-3 and TRBJ2-1; D is perhaps TRBD1 (5 bases). The ends were cut back, 7 bases at V and 9 bases at J, with 19 bases in the middle. The germline V gene encodes CDR1 ENHRY and CDR2 SYGVKD. This CDR3 has 14 amino acids. In nucleotides, the CDR3 is TGTGCCATCAACTCAGGGTCGGGTTCTGGTGAGCAGTTCTTC. It translates to CAINSGSGSGEQFF.

This chain links TRBV25-1 with TRBJ2-1, with 8 nucleotides matching TRBD2. The CDR3 is 16 residues long. The germline V gene encodes CDR1 MGHDK and CDR2 SYGVNS. With V trimmed by 1 base and J by 6 bases, 8 bases remained unmatched. CDR3 in DNA: TGTGCCAGCAGTGAATCCGGCGGGGGGCGGTCCAATGAGCAGTTCTTC. Its protein is CASSESGGGRSNEQFF.

The rearrangement joins TRBV6-5 to TRBJ1-5, with TRBD1 matching over 8 bases. The V segment lost 6 bases and the J segment 2 bases; nucleotides outside the gene matches: 0. The CDR3 has 13 residues. Per germline, CDR1 MNHEY and CDR2 SVGAGI. The CDR3 DNA sequence: TGTGCCAGCAGGACAGGGGGCAATCAGCCCCAGCATTTT. Translated, it gives CASRTGGNQPQHF.